A selection of T cell receptor beta chains follows, all from one sample in a study of blood T cell repertoires in COVID-19. The assay was immunoSEQ multiplex PCR, and TCRdb's table has in-frame clones only and misses some. Of fewer than 350,000 clones listed, approximately 91% are singletons. The sample comprised peripheral blood. The receptor source for this set is a man aged 18 to 35 with active or convalescent COVID-19. Each CDR3 is given without its conserved first and last residue. The D gene is left open where the match is weak. Clone size is not always given. Where it is, it says once, few, many or a class for expanded clones.

abundance,v_gene,j_gene,d_gene,CDR3aa
.,TRBV13,TRBJ2-2,.,ASSARDIWTGELF
.,TRBV5-6,TRBJ2-1,.,ASSFLGLSKVEQF
.,TRBV5-1,TRBJ2-3,.,ASSLITSTDTQY
.,TRBV13,TRBJ2-1,.,ASSSGVTYNEQF
.,TRBV11-2,TRBJ1-4,TRBD1,ASSLYYRDSPNEKLF
.,TRBV5-1,TRBJ1-1,.,ASSFTGIDNTEAF
.,TRBV4-1,TRBJ2-7,TRBD2,ASSQNLQLAGGSYEQY
.,TRBV6-5,TRBJ1-3,.,ASSPRTAGNTIY
.,TRBV5-6,TRBJ1-5,.,ASSTGPVGQPQH
.,TRBV21-1,TRBJ1-3,.,ASSTQQASAENTIY
.,TRBV5-1,TRBJ1-2,TRBD1,ASRLAQGILLYGYT
.,TRBV5-1,TRBJ1-3,TRBD1,ASSRTGDKAKGNTIY
.,TRBV5-1,TRBJ2-3,TRBD1,ASSLEQGADTQY
.,TRBV19,TRBJ2-1,.,ASSIRGASSGEQF
once,TRBV11-2,TRBJ2-5,.,ASSSETQY
.,TRBV15,TRBJ2-5,TRBD1,ATSRRTGPQETQY
.,TRBV3-1/TRBV3-2,TRBJ1-5,.,ASSQGLDQPQH
.,TRBV2,TRBJ1-5,TRBD1,ASTQGGGPQH
.,TRBV6-5,TRBJ2-1,TRBD2,ASRLAGGRNEQF
.,TRBV19,TRBJ2-3,TRBD1,ASSPTGYFATDTQY
.,TRBV7-8,TRBJ2-7,TRBD2,ASRRGLAGSYEQY
.,TRBV10-3,TRBJ2-2,TRBD1,ATLTGDTGELF
.,TRBV4-2,TRBJ2-1,.,ASSQVDRSEQF